These 2 T cell receptor beta chains share one sample of origin, sequenced in a study of T cell responses to AZD1222 COVID-19 vaccine. The method was immunoSEQ multiplex PCR; TCRdb's version includes in-frame clones alone and lacks a portion of them. The sample lists over 130,000 clones, 88% occurring once. The source material was peripheral blood, sampled 28 days after the second AZD1222 dose. The receptors derive from an adult who received the AZD1222 COVID-19 vaccine.

This clone was counted between two and nine times. V usage is TRBV24-1 and J usage is TRBJ1-2; D call uncertain. CDR1 and CDR2 (germline): KGHDR, SFDVKD. The CDR3 loop spans 13 amino acids. Trimming left V 3 bases short and J 2 bases short, with 6 bases between. CDR3 nucleotide sequence: TGTGCCACCAGTGATCAAGGGAACTATGGCTACACCTTC. Its protein is CATSDQGNYGYTF.

The V gene is TRBV7-2, the J gene TRBJ2-3; D call uncertain. Germline-derived CDR1 and CDR2 are SGHTA and FQGNSA. The V end was cut by 6 bases, the J end by 5 bases, with 15 bases between. The CDR3 is made up of 14 amino acids. CDR3 in amino acids: CASSPPPVKDTQYF. The CDR3 DNA is TGTGCCAGCAGTCCCCCCCCGGTCAAAGATACGCAGTATTTT.